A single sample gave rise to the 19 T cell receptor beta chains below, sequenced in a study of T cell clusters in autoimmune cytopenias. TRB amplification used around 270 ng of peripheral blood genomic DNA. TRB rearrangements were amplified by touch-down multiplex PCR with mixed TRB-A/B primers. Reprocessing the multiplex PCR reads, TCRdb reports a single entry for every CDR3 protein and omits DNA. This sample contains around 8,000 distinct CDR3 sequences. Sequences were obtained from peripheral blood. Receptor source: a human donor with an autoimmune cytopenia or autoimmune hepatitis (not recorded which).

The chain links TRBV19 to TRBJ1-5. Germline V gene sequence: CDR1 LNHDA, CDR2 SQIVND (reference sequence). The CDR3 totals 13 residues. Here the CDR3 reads CASSRQPNQPQHF.

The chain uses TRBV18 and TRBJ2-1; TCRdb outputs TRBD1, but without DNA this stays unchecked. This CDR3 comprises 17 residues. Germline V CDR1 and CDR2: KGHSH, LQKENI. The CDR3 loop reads CASSSTTGSITYNEQFF.

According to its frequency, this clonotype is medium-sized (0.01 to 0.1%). Here the CDR3 reads CASTNGLWGESGNQPQHF. The chain recombines TRBV12-3 or TRBV12-4 with TRBJ1-5; absent DNA, TCRdb's TRBD1 call cannot be checked. This CDR3 contains 18 residues.

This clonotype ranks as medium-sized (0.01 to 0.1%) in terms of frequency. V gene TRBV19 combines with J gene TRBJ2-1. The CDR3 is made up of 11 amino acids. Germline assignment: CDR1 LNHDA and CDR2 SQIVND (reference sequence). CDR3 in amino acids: CASSMLGEQFF. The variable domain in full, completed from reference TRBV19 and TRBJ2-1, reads DGGITQSPKYLFRKEGQNVTLSCEQNLNHDAMYWYRQDPGQGLRLIYYSQIVNDFQKGDIAEGYSVSREKKESFPLTVTSAQKNPTAFYLCASSMLGEQFFGPGTRLTVL.

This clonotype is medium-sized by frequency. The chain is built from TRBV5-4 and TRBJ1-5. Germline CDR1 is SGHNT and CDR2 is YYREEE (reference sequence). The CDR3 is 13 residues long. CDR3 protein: CASSRGGDQPQHF.

CDR3 loop: CSASRSGGQETQYF. The chain joins TRBV20-1 to TRBJ2-5; TCRdb's D call, TRBD1, is unchecked because there is no DNA. Germline V gene sequence: CDR1 DFQATT, CDR2 SNEGSKA (reference sequence). The CDR3 contains 14 residues.

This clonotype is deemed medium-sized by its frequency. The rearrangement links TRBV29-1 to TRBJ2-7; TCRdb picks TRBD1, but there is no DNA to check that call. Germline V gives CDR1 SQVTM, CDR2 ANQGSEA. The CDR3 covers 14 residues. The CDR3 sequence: CSVEGGKNADEQYF.

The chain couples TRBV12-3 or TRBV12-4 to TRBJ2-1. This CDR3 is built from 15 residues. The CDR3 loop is CASNVAGGSLNEQFF.

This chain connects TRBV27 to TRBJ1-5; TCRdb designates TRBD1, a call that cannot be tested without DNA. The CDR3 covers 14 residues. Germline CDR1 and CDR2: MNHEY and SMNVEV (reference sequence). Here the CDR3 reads CASSQDRDNQPQHF.

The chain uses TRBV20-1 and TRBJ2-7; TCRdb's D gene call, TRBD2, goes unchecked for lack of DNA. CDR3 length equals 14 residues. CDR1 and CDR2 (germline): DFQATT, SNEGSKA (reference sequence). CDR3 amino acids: CSARAGPTYTQQYF.

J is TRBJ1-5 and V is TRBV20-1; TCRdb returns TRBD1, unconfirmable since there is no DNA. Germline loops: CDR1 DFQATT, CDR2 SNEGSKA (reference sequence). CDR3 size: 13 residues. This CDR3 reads CSAMTGTGVPQHF.

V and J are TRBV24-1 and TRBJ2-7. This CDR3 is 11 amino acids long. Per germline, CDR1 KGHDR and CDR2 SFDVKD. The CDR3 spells CATSDGWEQYF.

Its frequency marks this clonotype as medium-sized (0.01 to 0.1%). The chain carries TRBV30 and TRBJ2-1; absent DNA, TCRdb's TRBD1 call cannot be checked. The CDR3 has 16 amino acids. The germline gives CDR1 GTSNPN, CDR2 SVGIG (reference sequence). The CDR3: CAWSDTGGASYNEQFF.

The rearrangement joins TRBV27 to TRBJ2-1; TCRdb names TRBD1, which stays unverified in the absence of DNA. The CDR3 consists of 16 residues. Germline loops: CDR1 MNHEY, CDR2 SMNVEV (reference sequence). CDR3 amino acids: CASSINPGPPWHEQFF.

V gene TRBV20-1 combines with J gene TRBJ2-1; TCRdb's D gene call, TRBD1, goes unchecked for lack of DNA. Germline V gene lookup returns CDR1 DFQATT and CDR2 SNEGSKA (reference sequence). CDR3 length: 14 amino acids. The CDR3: CSAMGGGRGNEQFF.

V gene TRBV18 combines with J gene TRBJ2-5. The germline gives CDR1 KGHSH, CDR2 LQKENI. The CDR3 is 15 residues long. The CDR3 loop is CASSPTTDFKETQYF. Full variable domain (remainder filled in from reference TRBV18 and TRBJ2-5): NAGVMQNPRHLVRRRGQEARLRCSPMKGHSHVYWYRQLPEEGLKFMVYLQKENIIDESGMPKERFSAEFPKEGPSILRIQQVVRGDSAAYFCASSPTTDFKETQYFGPGTRLLVL.

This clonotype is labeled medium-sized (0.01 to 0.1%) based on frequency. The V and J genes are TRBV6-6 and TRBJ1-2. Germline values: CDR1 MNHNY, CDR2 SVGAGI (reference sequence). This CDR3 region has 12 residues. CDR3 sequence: CASSYSKGGYTF.

CDR3 residues: CSALGTSRGASYNEQFF. This chain links TRBV20-1 with TRBJ2-1; TCRdb proposes TRBD2, but this gene call is untestable without DNA. Germline V gene lookup returns CDR1 DFQATT and CDR2 SNEGSKA (reference sequence). The CDR3 has 17 amino acids.

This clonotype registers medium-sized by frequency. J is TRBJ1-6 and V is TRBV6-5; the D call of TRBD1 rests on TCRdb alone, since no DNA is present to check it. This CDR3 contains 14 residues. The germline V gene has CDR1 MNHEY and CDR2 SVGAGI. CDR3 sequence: CASSYGTGDSPLHF.